At least ten counts were recorded for the clone carrying this T cell receptor (beta chain). The entry originates in a study of T-cell reconstitution after alpha-beta-depleted transplantation in children. J was trimmed by 7 bases and V by 3 bases; bases with no gene match: 10. CDR1 and CDR2 from the germline V gene are DFQATT and SNEGSKA (reference sequence). The CDR3 consists of 15 residues. During its preparation, the TCRbeta library received unique molecular identifiers. TCRdb reprocessed the PCR reads with MiXCR, giving one entry per CDR3 protein. This table holds about 610,000 distinct CDR3 sequences, roughly a tenth found once.

The TCR sequence derives from a human donor who donated a stem cell graft to a child with acute myeloid leukemia. Here the sequenced sample was PBMCs from the stem cell graft donor, taken from the stem cell graft. This chain connects TRBV20-1 to TRBJ2-1, with 9 bases matching TRBD2. CDR3 bases: TGCAGTGCTAGTCTCTCTAGCGGGATGGGGAATGAGCAGTTCTTC. Translated: CSASLSSGMGNEQFF.